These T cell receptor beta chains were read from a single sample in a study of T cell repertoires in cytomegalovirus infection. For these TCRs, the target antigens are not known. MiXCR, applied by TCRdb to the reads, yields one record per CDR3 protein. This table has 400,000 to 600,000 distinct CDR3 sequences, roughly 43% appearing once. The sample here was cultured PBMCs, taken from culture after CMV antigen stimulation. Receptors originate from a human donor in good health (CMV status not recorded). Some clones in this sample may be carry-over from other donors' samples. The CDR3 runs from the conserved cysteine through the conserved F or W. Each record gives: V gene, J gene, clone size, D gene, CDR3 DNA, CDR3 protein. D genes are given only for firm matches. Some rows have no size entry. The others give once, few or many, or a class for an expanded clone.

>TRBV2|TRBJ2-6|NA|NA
TGTGCCAGCAGTGAACTAGTGGGGGCCAACGTCCTGACTTTC
CASSELVGANVLTF
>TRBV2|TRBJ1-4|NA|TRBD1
TGTGCCAGCAATGCAGGACAGGGAGGAAAACTGTTTTTT
CASNAGQGGKLFF
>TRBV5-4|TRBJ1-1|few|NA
TGTGCCAGCAGCTTGGCCGTTGGGGGCACTGAAGCTTTCTTT
CASSLAVGGTEAFF
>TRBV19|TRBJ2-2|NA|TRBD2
TGTGCCAGTAGCCCTCCCCCGGGACTAGCGGGAGTGGTCGGGGAGCTGTTTTTT
CASSPPPGLAGVVGELFF
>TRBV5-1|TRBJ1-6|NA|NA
TGCGCCAGCAGTATTGAGAGCTCCTATAATTCACCCCTCCACTTT
CASSIESSYNSPLHF
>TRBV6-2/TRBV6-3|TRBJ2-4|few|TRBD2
TGTGCCAGCAGTTACAGCGTGAGACTAGCGGTCAACATTCAGTACTTC
CASSYSVRLAVNIQYF
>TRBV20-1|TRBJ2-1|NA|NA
TGCAGTGGTGGGAGACTCTACAATGAGCAGTTCTTC
CSGGRLYNEQFF
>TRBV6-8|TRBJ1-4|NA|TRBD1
TGTGCCAGCAGTCAAGGGACAGGAGATGAAAAACTGTTTTTT
CASSQGTGDEKLFF
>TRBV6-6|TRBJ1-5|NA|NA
TGTGCCAGCACAGAATCAGGGAACTATCAGCCCCAGCATTTT
CASTESGNYQPQHF
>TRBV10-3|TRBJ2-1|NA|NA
TGTGCCATCAGTGAGAATCCGGGGGCGGGAAATGAGCAGTTCTTC
CAISENPGAGNEQFF
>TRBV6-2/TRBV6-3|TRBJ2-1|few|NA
TGTGCCAGCAGTCGGGTGAATGAGCAGTTCTTC
CASSRVNEQFF
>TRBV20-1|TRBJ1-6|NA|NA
TGCAGTGCTCTGGGGGACCTAATCCGGGCACCCCTCCACTTT
CSALGDLIRAPLHF
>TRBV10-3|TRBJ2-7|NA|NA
TGTGCCATCAGTAGGGGACAAACCTACGAGCAGTACTTC
CAISRGQTYEQYF
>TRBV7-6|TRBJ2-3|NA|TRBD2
TGTGCCAGCAGCAAAATTAGAGGGACTAGTTCAGATACGCAGTATTTT
CASSKIRGTSSDTQYF
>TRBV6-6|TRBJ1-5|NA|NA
TGTGCCAGCGTAGTGGAGAGCAATCAGCCCCAGCATTTT
CASVVESNQPQHF
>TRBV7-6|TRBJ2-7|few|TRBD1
TGTGCCAGCAGCTCGACAGGGCCTACCTACGAGCAGTACTTC
CASSSTGPTYEQYF
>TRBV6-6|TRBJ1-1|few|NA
TGTGCCAGCAGTGCCGTCAGGGTCGGGACTGAAGCTTTCTTT
CASSAVRVGTEAFF
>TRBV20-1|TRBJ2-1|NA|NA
TGCAGTGCTAGACCTTCGGCACTTTACAATGAGCAGTTCTTC
CSARPSALYNEQFF
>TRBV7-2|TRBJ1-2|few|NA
TGTGCCAGCAGCTTAGCGGGAACGCCTGGGATCTGGGGCTACACCTTC
CASSLAGTPGIWGYTF
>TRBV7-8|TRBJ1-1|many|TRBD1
TGTGCCAGCAGCTCCTACAGGGGTGAAGCTTTCTTT
CASSSYRGEAFF
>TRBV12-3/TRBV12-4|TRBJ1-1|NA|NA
TGTGCCAGCAGTCAGCCGGGGAACACTGAAGCTTTCTTT
CASSQPGNTEAFF
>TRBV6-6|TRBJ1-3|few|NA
TGTGCCAGCAGTTACTCGGTCTCAGAGGGAAACACCATATATTTT
CASSYSVSEGNTIYF
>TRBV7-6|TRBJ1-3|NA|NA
TGTGCCAGCCCAATGGAGGGGGGAACTGGAAACACCATATATTTT
CASPMEGGTGNTIYF
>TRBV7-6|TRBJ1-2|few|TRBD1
TGTGCCAGCAGCCAAGGGACAGGCCCTAACTATGGCTACACCTTC
CASSQGTGPNYGYTF
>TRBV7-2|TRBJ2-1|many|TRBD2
TGTGCCAGCAGCTTGGGGACTAGCGCCCACAATGAGCAGTTCTTC
CASSLGTSAHNEQFF
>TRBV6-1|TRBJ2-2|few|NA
TGTGCCAGCAGTGAAGCGAGGGATACCGGGGAGCTGTTTTTT
CASSEARDTGELFF
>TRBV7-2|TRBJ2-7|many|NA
TGTGCCAGCAGCTTAGGAGCAGGACCGAATTCCTACGAGCAGTACTTC
CASSLGAGPNSYEQYF
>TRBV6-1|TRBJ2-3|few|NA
TGTGCCAGCAGTGATACAGGGCCAGATGCGCAGTATTTT
CASSDTGPDAQYF
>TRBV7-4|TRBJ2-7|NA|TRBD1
TGTGCCGTACAGGGGGCGAACTCCTACGAGCAGTACTTC
CAVQGANSYEQYF
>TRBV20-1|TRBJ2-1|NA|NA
TGCAGTGCTAGGTCCGGGAGCTCCTACAATGAGCAGTTCTTC
CSARSGSSYNEQFF
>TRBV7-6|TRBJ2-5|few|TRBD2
TGTGCCAGCAGCTTCCCGGTAGCGGGAGAGTCCGACCAAGAGACCCAGTACTTC
CASSFPVAGESDQETQYF
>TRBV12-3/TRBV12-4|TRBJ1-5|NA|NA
TGTGCCAGCAGTTGGCCCCCTCGACGGTGCAATCAGCCCCAGCATTTT
CASSWPPRRCNQPQHF
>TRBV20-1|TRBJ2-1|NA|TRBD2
TGCAGTGCTTTAGGTGTTGGCGGGAGACCCTACAATGAGCAGTTCTTC
CSALGVGGRPYNEQFF
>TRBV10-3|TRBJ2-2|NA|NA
TGTGCCATCAGGGACCTTCCCGGGGAGCTGTTTTTT
CAIRDLPGELFF
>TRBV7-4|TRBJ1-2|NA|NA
TGTGCCAGCAGCTTCCCAGGGACTCCAAACTATGGCTACACCTTC
CASSFPGTPNYGYTF
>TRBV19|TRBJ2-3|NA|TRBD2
TGTGCCAGTAGTATAGTAGCGGGAGAATCAGATACGCAGTATTTT
CASSIVAGESDTQYF